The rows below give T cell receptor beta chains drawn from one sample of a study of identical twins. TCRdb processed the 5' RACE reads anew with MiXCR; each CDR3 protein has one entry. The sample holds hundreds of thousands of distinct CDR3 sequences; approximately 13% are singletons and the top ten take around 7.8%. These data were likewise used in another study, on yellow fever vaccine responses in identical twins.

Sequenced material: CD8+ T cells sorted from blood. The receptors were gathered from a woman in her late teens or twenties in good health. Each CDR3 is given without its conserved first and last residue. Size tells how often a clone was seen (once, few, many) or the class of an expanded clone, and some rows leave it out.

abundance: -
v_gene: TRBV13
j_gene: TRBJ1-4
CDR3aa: ASSLRGQGVKLF

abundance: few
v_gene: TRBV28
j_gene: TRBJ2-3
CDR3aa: ASSKRVAGGPLSTDTQY

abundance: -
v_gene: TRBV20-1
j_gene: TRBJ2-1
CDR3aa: SARDSGQGINEQF

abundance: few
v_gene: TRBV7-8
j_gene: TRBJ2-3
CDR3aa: ASGYGDTQY

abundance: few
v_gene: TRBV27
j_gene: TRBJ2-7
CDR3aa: ASSDDSGRAYEQY

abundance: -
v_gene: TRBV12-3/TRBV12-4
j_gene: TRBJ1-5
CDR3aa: ASSLVGVNQPQH

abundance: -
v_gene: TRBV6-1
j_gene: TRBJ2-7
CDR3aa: ASSDGGEQGWSYEQY

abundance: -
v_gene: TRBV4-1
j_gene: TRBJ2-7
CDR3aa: ASSQPPTSASYEQY

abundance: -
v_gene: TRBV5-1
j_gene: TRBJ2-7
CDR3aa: ASSYRADSYEQY

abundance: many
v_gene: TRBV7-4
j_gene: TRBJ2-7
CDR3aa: ASSPLRTEYEQY

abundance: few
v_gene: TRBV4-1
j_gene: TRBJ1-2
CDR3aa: ASSQGQGFGYGYT

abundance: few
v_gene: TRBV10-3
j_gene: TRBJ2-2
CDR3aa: AISELRLAGGRDGELF

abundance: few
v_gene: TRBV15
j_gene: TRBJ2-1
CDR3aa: ATASGRYNEQF

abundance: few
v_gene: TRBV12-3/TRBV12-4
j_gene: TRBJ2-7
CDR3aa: ASSLVIDRVHEQY

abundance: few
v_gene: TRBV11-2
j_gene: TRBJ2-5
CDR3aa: ASSSQGVGGGPQETQY

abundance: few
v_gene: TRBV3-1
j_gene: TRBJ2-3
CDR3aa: ASSQDGSTGLAGTDTQY

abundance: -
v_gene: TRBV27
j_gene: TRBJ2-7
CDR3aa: ASSFPGTPAYEQY